Sequencing of this T cell receptor beta chain was carried out in a study of shared T cell receptors in the human thymus. The CDR3 runs 16 residues. J was trimmed by 6 bases and V by 2 bases; bases with no gene match: 8. The germline CDR1 and CDR2 sequences are SNHLY and FYNNEI. TCRdb's copy holds only in-frame clones and misses some; the assay was immunoSEQ multiplex PCR. The table shows 500,000 to 550,000 clones, with approximately 80% occurring only once. This clone was detected only once. Separately, the same data were catalogued under a study of human thymus T cells.

The chain is built from TRBV2 and TRBJ2-3, with 10 bases identical to TRBD2. The TCR originated in a boy under three years old with a congenital heart defect. Specimen: thymocytes. The CDR3 here is CASSENSGRISDTQYF. In DNA form, the CDR3 reads TGTGCCAGCAGTGAAAATAGCGGGAGGATTTCGGATACGCAGTATTTT.